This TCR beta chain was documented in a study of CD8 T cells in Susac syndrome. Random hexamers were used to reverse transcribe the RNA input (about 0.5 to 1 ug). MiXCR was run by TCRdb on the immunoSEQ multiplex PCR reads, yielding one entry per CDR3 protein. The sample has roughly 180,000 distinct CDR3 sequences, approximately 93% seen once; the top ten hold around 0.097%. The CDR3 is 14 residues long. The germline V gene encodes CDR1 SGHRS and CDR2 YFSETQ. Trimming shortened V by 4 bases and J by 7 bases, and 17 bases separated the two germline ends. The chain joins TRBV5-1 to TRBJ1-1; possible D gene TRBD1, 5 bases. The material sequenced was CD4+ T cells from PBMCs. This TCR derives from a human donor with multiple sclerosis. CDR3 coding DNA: TGCGCCAGCAGCCCGATCGCCAGGGTGGATGAAGCTTTCTTT. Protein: CASSPIARVDEAFF.